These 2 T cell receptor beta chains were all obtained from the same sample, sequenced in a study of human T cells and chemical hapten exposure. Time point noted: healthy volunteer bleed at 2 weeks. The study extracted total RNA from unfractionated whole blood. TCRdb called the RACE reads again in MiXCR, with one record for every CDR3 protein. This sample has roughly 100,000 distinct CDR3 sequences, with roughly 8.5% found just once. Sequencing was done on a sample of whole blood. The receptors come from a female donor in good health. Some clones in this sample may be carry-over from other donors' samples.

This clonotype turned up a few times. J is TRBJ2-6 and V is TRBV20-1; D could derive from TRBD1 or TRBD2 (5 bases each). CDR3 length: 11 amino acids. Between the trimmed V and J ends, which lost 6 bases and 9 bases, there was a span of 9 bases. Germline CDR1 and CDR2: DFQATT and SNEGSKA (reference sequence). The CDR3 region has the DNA TGCAGTGCAAGGGACGTCAACGTCCTGACTTTC. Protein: CSARDVNVLTF.

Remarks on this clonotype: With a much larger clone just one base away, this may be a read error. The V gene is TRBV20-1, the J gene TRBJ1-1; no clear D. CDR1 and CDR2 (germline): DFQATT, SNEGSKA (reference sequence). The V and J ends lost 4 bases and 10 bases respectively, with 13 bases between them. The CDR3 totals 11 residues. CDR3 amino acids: CSAKMGGGAFF. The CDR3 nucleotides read TGCAGTGCTAAGATGGGAGGAGGAGCTTTCTTT.